This T cell receptor beta chain was captured in a study of shared clonotypes between healthy human individuals. Study as a whole: CD4 naive cells filled three plates per donor, CD4 memory three, CD8 naive two and CD8 memory one. General study points: Larger estimated richness was generally seen in naive subsets than in memory subsets.

In this sample, this clone turned up once. Its antigen remains unknown. The naive CD8 fraction comprised CD45RO-negative cells positively selected for CCR7 and excluded terminally differentiated effector memory CD45RA+ cells. The test was conducted at deep level. The assay was immunoSEQ multiplex PCR, and TCRdb's table has in-frame clones only and misses some. The data show 700,000 to 950,000 clones, around 96% seen once. The CDR3 loop spans 14 amino acids. V lost 6 bases to trimming and J lost 3 bases, with 13 bases between them. Germline CDR1 reads SGDLS; CDR2 reads YYNGEE. The receptor comes from a man under 40 in good health. This sequence joins TRBV9 and TRBJ2-1, with D perhaps TRBD2 (5 bases). The specimen was naive CD8+ T cells sorted from blood. Here the CDR3 DNA reads TGTGCCAGCAATTCAGACGGACTCTACAATGAGCAGTTCTTC. It yields the protein CASNSDGLYNEQFF.